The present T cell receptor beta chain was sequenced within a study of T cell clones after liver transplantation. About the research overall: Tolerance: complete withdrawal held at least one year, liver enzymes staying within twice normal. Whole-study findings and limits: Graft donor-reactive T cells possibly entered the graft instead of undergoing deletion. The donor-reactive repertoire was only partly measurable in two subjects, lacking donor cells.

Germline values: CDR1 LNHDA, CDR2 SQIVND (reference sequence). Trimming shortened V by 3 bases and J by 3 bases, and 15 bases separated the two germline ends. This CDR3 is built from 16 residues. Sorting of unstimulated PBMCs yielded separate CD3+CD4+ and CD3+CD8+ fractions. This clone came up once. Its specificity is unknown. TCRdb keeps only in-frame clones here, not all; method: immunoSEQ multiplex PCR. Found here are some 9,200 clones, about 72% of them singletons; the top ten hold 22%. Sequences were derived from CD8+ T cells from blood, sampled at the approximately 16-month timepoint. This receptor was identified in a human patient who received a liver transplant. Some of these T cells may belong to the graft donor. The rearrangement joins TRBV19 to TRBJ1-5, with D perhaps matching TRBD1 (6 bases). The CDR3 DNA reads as TGTGCCAGTAGTATGGCTTCCAGGGGTCTCAATCAGCCCCAGCATTTT. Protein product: CASSMASRGLNQPQHF.